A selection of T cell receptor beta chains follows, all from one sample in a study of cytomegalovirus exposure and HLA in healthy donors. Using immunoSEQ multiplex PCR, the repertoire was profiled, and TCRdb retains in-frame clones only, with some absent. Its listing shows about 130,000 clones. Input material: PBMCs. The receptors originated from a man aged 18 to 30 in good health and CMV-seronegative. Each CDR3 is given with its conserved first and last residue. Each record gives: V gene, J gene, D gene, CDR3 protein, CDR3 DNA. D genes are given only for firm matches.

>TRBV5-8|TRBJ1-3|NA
CASSLGSGIGNTIYF
TGTGCCAGCAGCTTAGGGTCCGGGATTGGAAACACCATATATTTT
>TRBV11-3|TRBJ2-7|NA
CASSARDNSYEQYF
TGTGCCAGCAGCGCCCGGGACAACTCCTACGAGCAGTACTTC
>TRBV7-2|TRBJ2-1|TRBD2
CASSLQTSEMDEQFF
TGTGCCAGCAGCCTTCAGACTAGCGAGATGGATGAGCAGTTCTTC
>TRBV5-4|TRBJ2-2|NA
CASKSGLNTGELFF
TGTGCCAGCAAGAGCGGGTTGAACACCGGGGAGCTGTTTTTT
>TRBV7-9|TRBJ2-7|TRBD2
CASSLYSAGAYEQYF
TGTGCCAGCAGCCTCTATTCGGCGGGAGCCTACGAGCAGTACTTC
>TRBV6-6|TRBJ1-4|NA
CASRRATNEKLFF
TGTGCCAGCCGTCGTGCAACTAATGAAAAACTGTTTTTT
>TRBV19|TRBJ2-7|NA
CASSIRQAADEQYF
TGTGCCAGTAGTATTAGGCAGGCCGCCGACGAGCAGTACTTC
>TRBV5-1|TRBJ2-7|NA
CASSLDRSFPYEQYF
TGCGCCAGCAGCTTGGACAGGTCCTTCCCTTACGAGCAGTACTTC
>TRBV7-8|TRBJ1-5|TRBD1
CASSPDRDQPQHF
TGTGCCAGCAGCCCTGACAGGGATCAGCCCCAGCATTTT
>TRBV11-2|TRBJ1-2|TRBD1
CASSRAGTGGASYGYTF
TGTGCCAGCAGCCGAGCCGGGACAGGGGGCGCGAGCTATGGCTACACCTTC
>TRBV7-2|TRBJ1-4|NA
CASSVDRATNEKLFF
TGTGCCAGCAGCGTAGACAGAGCAACTAATGAAAAACTGTTTTTT
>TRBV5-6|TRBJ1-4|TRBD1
CASSAGTGVGEKLFF
TGTGCCAGCAGCGCCGGGACAGGGGTCGGGGAAAAACTGTTTTTT
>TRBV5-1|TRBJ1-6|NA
CASSLPEGNSPLHF
TGCGCCAGCAGCTTGCCGGAGGGGAATTCACCCCTCCACTTT
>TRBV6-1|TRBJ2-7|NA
CAIITRGHEQYF
TGTGCCATCATTACTCGGGGTCACGAGCAGTACTTC
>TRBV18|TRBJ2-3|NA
CASSPSGIPSTDTQYF
TGTGCCAGCTCACCTTCAGGGATCCCTAGCACAGATACGCAGTATTTT